The clone carrying this T cell receptor (beta chain) was detected only once. This specimen comes from a study of blood T cell repertoires in COVID-19. Study information: Whether acute or convalescent, the COVID-19 samples came from the United States, Italy and Spain. Sources were T cells, B-cell-depleted T cells, or PBMCs; the material itself was cDNA or gDNA.

As originally analysed: Estimates of nucleated cell counts were drawn from the amplification of reference gene primers. Profiling relied on immunoSEQ multiplex PCR, and the TCRdb table lists in-frame clones only, not all of them. D and trimming were read from the DNA, whereas the V and J calls and clone size are those reported in that table. The sample holds some 180,000 clones, about nine tenths seen once. The CDR3 has 16 amino acids. Germline V gene data show CDR1 as SGHNT and CDR2 as YYREEE (reference sequence). Trimming shortened V by 3 bases and J by 0 bases, and 10 bases separated the two germline ends.

This TCR came from a man between 40 and 49 years old with acute or convalescent COVID-19. Sequencing was performed on peripheral blood. The chain joins TRBV5-4 to TRBJ2-6; D remains unclear. The DNA of the CDR3 is TGTGCCAGCAGCTGGAACAGCTTCTCTGGGGCCAACGTCCTGACTTTC. Translating gives CASSWNSFSGANVLTF.